Included here is one T cell receptor (beta chain) sequence, with context. The entry originates in a study of blood T cell repertoires in COVID-19. V lost 3 bases to trimming and J lost 9 bases, with 9 bases between them. From germline, CDR1 is LGHDT and CDR2 YNNKEL (reference sequence). The CDR3 totals 12 residues. TCRdb's copy holds only in-frame clones and misses some; the assay was immunoSEQ multiplex PCR. This sample carries hundreds of thousands of clones, more than 80% of them seen once, and the ten largest clones take over 2%. V usage is TRBV3-1 (or the pseudogene TRBV3-2) and J usage is TRBJ2-1; D remains ambiguous. The TCR was taken from a woman younger than 30 who had recovered from COVID-19. Source material: PBMCs or T cells enriched from blood (not recorded which). This chain's CDR3 is CASSHGDGEQFF. In DNA form, the CDR3 reads TGTGCCAGCAGCCACGGAGACGGTGAGCAGTTCTTC.